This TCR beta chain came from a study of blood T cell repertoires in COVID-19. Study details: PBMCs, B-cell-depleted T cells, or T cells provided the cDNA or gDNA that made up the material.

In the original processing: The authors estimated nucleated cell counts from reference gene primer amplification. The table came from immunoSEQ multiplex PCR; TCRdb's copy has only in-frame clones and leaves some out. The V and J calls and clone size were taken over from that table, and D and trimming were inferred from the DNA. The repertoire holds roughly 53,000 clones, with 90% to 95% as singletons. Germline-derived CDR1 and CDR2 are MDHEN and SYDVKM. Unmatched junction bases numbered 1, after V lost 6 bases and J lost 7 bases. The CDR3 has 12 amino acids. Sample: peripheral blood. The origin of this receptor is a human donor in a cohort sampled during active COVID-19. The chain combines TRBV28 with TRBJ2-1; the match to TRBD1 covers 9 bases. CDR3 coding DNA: TGTGCCAGCAGGGGACAGGGAAATGAGCAGTTCTTC. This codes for CASRGQGNEQFF.